These 15 T cell receptor beta chains were sequenced from one sample in a study of blood T cell repertoires in COVID-19. TCRdb keeps only in-frame clones here, not all; method: immunoSEQ multiplex PCR. Of around 30,000 clones detected, 75% to 80% appear once; the ten largest clones hold approximately 16%. The sequenced sample was peripheral blood. Receptors were obtained from a human donor in a cohort sampled during active COVID-19.

V is TRBV28 and J is TRBJ2-7, with D possibly matching TRBD2 (5 bases). Between the trimmed V and J ends, which lost 5 bases and 5 bases, there was a span of 22 bases. Germline V gene lookup returns CDR1 MDHEN and CDR2 SYDVKM. The CDR3 runs 16 residues. DNA of the CDR3: TGTGCCAGCAGTCCCGCTAGTAGCGTGAACGGGGACGAGCAGTACTTC. Residues: CASSPASSVNGDEQYF.

V usage is TRBV9 and J usage is TRBJ1-1, with D perhaps TRBD1 (6 bases). Germline-derived CDR1 and CDR2 are SGDLS and YYNGEE. The CDR3 totals 14 residues. The V and J ends lost 0 bases and 5 bases respectively, with 11 bases between them. This chain's CDR3 is CASSVGGRGTEAFF. The CDR3 DNA reads as TGTGCCAGCAGCGTAGGGGGGCGAGGGACTGAAGCTTTCTTT.

This clone was observed a single time. J is TRBJ2-7 and V is TRBV6-2 or TRBV6-3; maybe TRBD1 (6 bases). Deletions cut 2 bases from V and 6 bases from J, with 14 bases between. Germline V gives CDR1 MNHEY, CDR2 SVGEGT. This CDR3 has 14 amino acids. CDR3 nucleotides: TGTGCCAGCAGTTACGCAGGGGTACTAGGCGAGCAGTACTTC. Translated, it gives CASSYAGVLGEQYF.

The V gene is TRBV7-2, the J gene TRBJ2-3; 8 bases are a match to TRBD1. Germline V CDR1 and CDR2: SGHTA, FQGNSA. J was trimmed by 3 bases and V by 1 base; bases with no gene match: 6. This CDR3 spans 16 amino acids. The CDR3 region is CASSLVPQGATDTQYF. In nucleotides, the CDR3 is TGTGCCAGCAGCTTAGTCCCTCAGGGGGCAACAGATACGCAGTATTTT. The full variable domain, rest sourced from reference TRBV7-2 and TRBJ2-3, is GAGVSQSPSNKVTEKGKDVELRCDPISGHTALYWYRQSLGQGLEFLIYFQGNSAPDKSGLPSDRFSAERTGGSVSTLTIQRTQQEDSAVYLCASSLVPQGATDTQYFGPGTRLTVL.

CDR3 amino acids: CASSLGAGQETQYF. The CDR3 DNA is TGTGCCAGCAGCTTAGGAGCGGGCCAAGAGACCCAGTACTTC. The chain carries TRBV7-2 and TRBJ2-5, with D possibly being TRBD2 (6 bases). V was clipped by 1 base and J by 1 base, with 7 bases between them. In germline, CDR1 is SGHTA, CDR2 FQGNSA. The CDR3 is made up of 14 amino acids.

The V and J genes are TRBV18 and TRBJ1-1; D is ambiguous. Germline CDR1 and CDR2: KGHSH and LQKENI. The CDR3 extends over 13 amino acids. The germline V and J ends were trimmed by 4 bases and 1 base, with 7 bases remaining between them. Here the CDR3 reads CASSLIPNTEAFF. The CDR3 DNA reads TGTGCCAGCTCACTAATCCCGAACACTGAAGCTTTCTTT.

In its sample, this clone was seen a few times. The chain recombines TRBV28 with TRBJ1-1; D uncertain. The CDR3 is 11 amino acids. The ends were cut back, 6 bases at V and 6 bases at J, with 8 bases in the middle. Germline values: CDR1 MDHEN, CDR2 SYDVKM. CDR3 bases: TGTGCCAGCAGGGGGAGGCCTGAAGCTTTCTTT. As protein: CASRGRPEAFF.

This chain joins TRBV19 and TRBJ2-3; the D gene is possibly TRBD1 (6 bases). This CDR3 comprises 13 residues. V was trimmed by 7 bases and J by 3 bases, leaving 11 bases between them. Germline V CDR1 and CDR2: LNHDA, SQIVND (reference sequence). Here the CDR3 DNA reads TGTGCCAGTAAGACAGGTCCAACAGATACGCAGTATTTT. Its translation is CASKTGPTDTQYF.

V and J are TRBV20-1 and TRBJ2-1; weak D call: TRBD2 (7 bases). The CDR3 is made up of 11 amino acids. Germline V lookup: CDR1 DFQATT, CDR2 SNEGSKA (reference sequence). V lost 5 bases, J lost 13 bases, and 15 bases lay in between. The CDR3 loop reads CSARGGGPQFF. The DNA for the CDR3 is TGCAGTGCTCGGGGCGGGGGCCCACAGTTCTTC.

The genes are TRBV18 and TRBJ1-2, with D maybe TRBD1 (5 bases). Trimming cost V 0 bases and J 6 bases, with 11 bases left between them. Looked up from germline, CDR1 is KGHSH and CDR2 is LQKENI. The CDR3 has 14 residues. The CDR3 is CASSPPGGWNGYTF. CDR3 DNA sequence: TGTGCCAGCTCACCACCGGGGGGGTGGAATGGCTACACCTTC.

Only one count was recorded for this clone. The chain couples TRBV6-2 or TRBV6-3 to TRBJ2-1, with D perhaps matching TRBD2 (6 bases). Germline V CDR1 and CDR2: MNHEY, SVGEGT. The length of the CDR3 is 16 residues. Trimming took off 6 bases at V and 4 bases at J, with 19 bases between the two ends. The CDR3 sequence is CASSFGTPVGYNEQFF. Written as DNA, the CDR3 is TGTGCCAGCAGCTTTGGGACTCCCGTTGGATACAATGAGCAGTTCTTC.

The V and J genes are TRBV4-1 and TRBJ1-6, with 9 bases that match TRBD1. The trim removed 1 base at V and 14 bases at J, leaving 9 bases unmatched. The CDR3 runs 15 residues. Germline V CDR1 and CDR2: MGHRA, YSYEKL. CDR3 region: CASSQVLTRDRALHF. CDR3 nucleotides: TGCGCCAGCAGCCAAGTGTTGACAAGGGACAGGGCCCTCCACTTT.

This clone was seen repeatedly, ten times or more. The chain recombines TRBV7-9 with TRBJ1-6, with D uncertain. This CDR3 has 15 residues. V dropped 3 bases and J dropped 7 bases, with 13 bases sitting between them. Germline CDR1 and CDR2: SEHNR and FQNEAQ (reference sequence). CDR3 protein: CASSLERNPNSPLHF. The CDR3, as DNA: TGTGCCAGCAGCTTGGAGAGAAACCCGAATTCACCCCTCCACTTT. The full variable domain, with the rest looked up from reference TRBV7-9 and TRBJ1-6, is DTGVSQNPRHKITKRGQNVTFRCDPISEHNRLYWYRQTLGQGPEFLTYFQNEAQLEKSRLLSDRFSAERPKGSFSTLEIQRTEQGDSAMYLCASSLERNPNSPLHFGNGTRLTVT.

The table lists this clone with a few counts. V is TRBV6-2 or TRBV6-3 and J is TRBJ1-2; the D gene is possibly TRBD1 (5 bases). Per the germline V gene, CDR1 is MNHEY and CDR2 is SVGEGT. The V gene lost 0 bases and the J gene lost 1 base, with 15 bases spanning the gap. This CDR3 contains 17 residues. The CDR3 DNA follows: TGTGCCAGCAGTTACTCGGGTTTTGACAGCTATAACTATGGCTACACCTTC. Protein product: CASSYSGFDSYNYGYTF.

Written as DNA, the CDR3 is TGCGCCAGCAGCCAAGAGGAAAGCGGGGGGGAGCAGTACTTC. Its protein is CASSQEESGGEQYF. This chain uses TRBV4-3 with TRBJ2-7, with 9 bases identical to TRBD2. V shed 0 bases and J 7 bases; nucleotides not matched to a gene: 4. The CDR3 spans 14 residues. Germline loops: CDR1 LGHNA, CDR2 YSLEER.